These 30 T cell receptor beta chains were sequenced from one sample in a study of T cell responses to AZD1222 COVID-19 vaccine. The repertoire was sequenced with immunoSEQ multiplex PCR; TCRdb's copy has only in-frame clones and lacks some. The sample shows 75,000 to 90,000 clones, 70% to 90% of them seen only once. This specimen was peripheral blood, taken 28 days after the second AZD1222 dose. These receptors were obtained from an adult who received the AZD1222 COVID-19 vaccine.

V is TRBV15 and J is TRBJ2-1, with D perhaps matching TRBD2 (5 bases). Germline CDR1 LNHNV, CDR2 YYDKDF (reference sequence). Trimming took off 0 bases at V and 9 bases at J, with 12 bases between the two ends. The CDR3 is 14 residues long. The CDR3: CATSRERTSFEQFF. The DNA for the CDR3 is TGTGCCACCAGCAGAGAAAGAACTAGTTTTGAGCAGTTCTTC.

J is TRBJ2-4 and V is TRBV5-1; TRBD1 might be the D (6 bases). The ends were cut back, 4 bases at V and 4 bases at J, with 12 bases in the middle. The CDR3 contains 14 residues. Germline CDR1 is SGHRS and CDR2 is YFSETQ. The CDR3 is CASSPDGQKNIQYF. The CDR3 DNA reads as TGCGCCAGCAGCCCGGATGGACAGAAAAACATTCAGTACTTC.

The chain is built from TRBV12-5 and TRBJ2-7, with 7 bases identical to TRBD2. Losses at the gene ends were 4 bases for V and 3 bases for J; bases not matched to a gene: 3. The CDR3 runs to 13 residues. CDR1 and CDR2 from the germline V gene are LGHNT and FRNRAP. CDR3 sequence (DNA): TGTGCTAGTGGTTCTAGCGGCCTCTACGAGCAGTACTTC. Its translation: CASGSSGLYEQYF.

The V gene is TRBV13, the J gene TRBJ1-6, with 9 bases that match TRBD1. CDR1 is PRHDT and CDR2 is FYEKMQ in the germline V gene (reference sequence). This CDR3 has 16 residues. V gave up 5 bases and J gave up 7 bases; unmatched junction bases: 9. In DNA, the CDR3 is TGTGCCAGCAGCCAAAGACAGGGGGTAACGAATTCACCCCTCCACTTT. Translating it yields CASSQRQGVTNSPLHF.

This chain connects TRBV10-1 to TRBJ1-5; D remains unclear. Germline CDR1 is WNHNN and CDR2 is SYGVQD (reference sequence). Trimming stripped 10 bases from V and 10 bases from J, with 26 bases between. The CDR3 sequence is 15 residues long. The CDR3 protein is CATRKCGPPEPPQHF. The CDR3 bases are TGCGCCACCAGGAAATGCGGCCCGCCGGAGCCACCCCAGCATTTT.

The V and J genes are TRBV19 and TRBJ1-4; D gene unclear. Germline-derived CDR1 and CDR2 are LNHDA and SQIVND (reference sequence). Trimming shortened V by 6 bases and J by 6 bases, and 5 bases separated the two germline ends. CDR3 length: 11 amino acids. CDR3 coding DNA: TGTGCCAGTAGCTCATATGAAAAACTGTTTTTT. It translates to CASSSYEKLFF.

Here the CDR3 reads CATTGYSAEQYF. In DNA, the CDR3 is TGTGCCACGACAGGGTATTCGGCCGAGCAGTACTTC. The chain employs TRBV19 and TRBJ2-7; the match to TRBD1 covers 7 bases. Germline CDR1 reads LNHDA; CDR2 reads SQIVND (reference sequence). Trimming cost V 10 bases and J 6 bases; bases outside gene matches: 9. This CDR3 is 12 amino acids long.

V usage is TRBV5-1 and J usage is TRBJ2-5; 9 positions agree with TRBD2. The germline gives CDR1 SGHRS, CDR2 YFSETQ. Trimming removed 0 bases from V and 1 base from J; junction bases left unmatched: 4. There are 16 residues in the CDR3. CDR3 DNA sequence: TGCGCCAGCAGCTTGGCTCTAGCGGGGATCCAAGAGACCCAGTACTTC. It specifies CASSLALAGIQETQYF.

V and J are TRBV5-1 and TRBJ2-5; D is perhaps TRBD2 (7 bases). Germline values: CDR1 SGHRS, CDR2 YFSETQ. Trimming left V 0 bases short and J 6 bases short, with 24 bases between. CDR3 length: 18 residues. The CDR3 bases are TGCGCCAGCAGCTTGGTTCCTCCTCGGGGGGCGGGAGTAAAGACCCAGTACTTC. This sequence encodes CASSLVPPRGAGVKTQYF.

This sequence joins TRBV21-1 and TRBJ1-1. TRBV21-1 is shown as a pseudogene. This CDR3 has 13 residues. The CDR3 reads CASSKVGGTEAFF. CDR3 in DNA: TGTGCCAGCAGCAAAGTGGGTGGGACTGAAGCTTTCTTT.

V and J are TRBV2 and TRBJ1-2, with 7 bases fitting TRBD1. This CDR3 has 12 residues. J was trimmed by 2 bases and V by 10 bases; bases with no gene match: 4. Germline V gene sequence: CDR1 SNHLY, CDR2 FYNNEI. The CDR3, as DNA: TGTGCCACAAACAGGGGAAACTATGGCTACACCTTC. It specifies CATNRGNYGYTF.

This clone came up once. This rearrangement joins TRBV7-2 to TRBJ1-4, with D tentatively TRBD1 (5 bases). The CDR3 is 16 amino acids. V was cut by 5 bases and J by 0 bases, with 13 bases left in between. Germline lookup yields CDR1 SGHTA and CDR2 FQGNSA. DNA for the CDR3: TGTGCCAGCAGCCCCCGGACACCGACAACTAATGAAAAACTGTTTTTT. Encoded protein: CASSPRTPTTNEKLFF.

In this sample, this clone turned up a few times. The chain links TRBV7-2 to TRBJ1-1; D remains ambiguous. Trimming left V 5 bases short and J 0 bases short, with 13 bases between. CDR1 SGHTA and CDR2 FQGNSA come from the germline V gene. The CDR3 is 15 residues long. CDR3: CASSPSGGMNTEAFF. CDR3 nucleotides: TGTGCCAGCAGCCCCTCGGGAGGAATGAACACTGAAGCTTTCTTT.

The chain couples TRBV7-2 to TRBJ1-1, with unresolved D. Trimming took off 5 bases at V and 1 base at J, with 8 bases between the two ends. CDR3 length equals 13 residues. Looked up from germline, CDR1 is SGHTA and CDR2 is FQGNSA. CDR3 sequence (DNA): TGTGCCAGCAGCGCGTGGCAGAACACTGAAGCTTTCTTT. Translating it yields CASSAWQNTEAFF.

This clone was seen many times. The sample carries other DNA sequences with the same CDR3. The rearrangement uses TRBV28 and TRBJ2-3; possibly TRBD2 for D (5 bases). The CDR3 consists of 14 residues. Trimming left V 3 bases short and J 2 bases short, with 9 bases between. Per the germline V gene, CDR1 is MDHEN and CDR2 is SYDVKM. The CDR3 DNA follows: TGTGCCAGCAGTTTCGGGGAAATCACAGATACGCAGTATTTT. Its translation is CASSFGEITDTQYF.

The chain carries TRBV27 and TRBJ1-1; D not resolved. The V gene's germline CDR1 is MNHEY and CDR2 SMNVEV (reference sequence). V lost 8 bases to trimming and J lost 11 bases, with 9 bases between them. CDR3 length equals 9 residues. The CDR3 reads CASGLSAFF. Here the CDR3 DNA reads TGTGCCAGCGGACTGTCTGCTTTCTTT.

A few counts support this clone. J is TRBJ2-3 and V is TRBV7-9; D might be TRBD2 (5 bases). Germline assignment: CDR1 SEHNR and CDR2 FQNEAQ (reference sequence). This CDR3 comprises 14 residues. V was clipped by 3 bases and J by 7 bases, with 14 bases between them. Here the CDR3 DNA reads TGTGCCAGCAGCTTCGGGGATAGTCGGTATACGCAGTATTTT. This encodes CASSFGDSRYTQYF.

J is TRBJ1-4 and V is TRBV5-1; TRBD1 is a possible D gene (5 bases). There are 14 residues in the CDR3. CDR1 SGHRS and CDR2 YFSETQ come from the germline V gene. V lost 2 bases to trimming and J lost 4 bases, with 9 bases between them. DNA for the CDR3: TGCGCCAGCAGCTTTGAAGGGGTTAATGAAAAACTGTTTTTT. Encoded protein: CASSFEGVNEKLFF.

This clone turned up a few times. The chain couples TRBV11-3 to TRBJ2-1; D may be TRBD1 (6 bases). V gave up 1 base and J gave up 7 bases, with 11 bases separating them. The CDR3 has 14 amino acids. Per germline, CDR1 SGHNT and CDR2 YENEEA. CDR3 sequence: CASSLAQGWNEQFF. In nucleotides, the CDR3 is TGTGCCAGCAGCTTAGCGCAGGGGTGGAATGAGCAGTTCTTC.

This chain links TRBV6-6 with TRBJ1-4; 8 positions match TRBD1. Germline V gene sequence: CDR1 MNHNY, CDR2 SVGAGI (reference sequence). After removal of 0 bases from V and 4 bases from J, the junction contained 4 bases not matched to a gene. CDR3 length: 16 residues. CDR3 in amino acids: CASSYSRDRINEKLFF. Written as DNA, the CDR3 is TGTGCCAGCAGTTACTCCAGGGACAGGATTAATGAAAAACTGTTTTTT.

The rearrangement links TRBV5-1 to TRBJ2-1, with 12 bases fitting TRBD2. Germline loops: CDR1 SGHRS, CDR2 YFSETQ. V was pared by 6 bases and J by 9 bases, with 7 bases of the junction left unmatched. The CDR3 has 14 residues. The CDR3, as DNA: TGCGCCAGCACACGACTAGCGGGAGTAGTTGAGCAGTTCTTC. Translation gives CASTRLAGVVEQFF. The variable domain in full, with the rest retrieved from reference TRBV5-1 and TRBJ2-1, is KAGVTQTPRYLIKTRGQQVTLSCSPISGHRSVSWYQQTPGQGLQFLFEYFSETQRNKGNFPGRFSGRQFSNSRSEMNVSTLELGDSALYLCASTRLAGVVEQFFGPGTRLTVL.

The V call is TRBV19, the J call TRBJ2-6; D gene unclear. Trimming took 3 bases from V and 2 from J, leaving 11 bases between them. The length of the CDR3 is 16 residues. Germline V lookup: CDR1 LNHDA, CDR2 SQIVND (reference sequence). Here the CDR3 reads CASSMLDPPGANVLTF. In DNA form, the CDR3 reads TGTGCCAGTAGTATGCTAGACCCTCCTGGGGCCAACGTCCTGACTTTC.

The rearrangement uses TRBV2 and TRBJ1-2, with no clear D. This CDR3 is 15 amino acids long. Germline lookup yields CDR1 SNHLY and CDR2 FYNNEI. Deletions cut 3 bases from V and 0 bases from J, with 11 bases between. The chain's CDR3 is CASSELRAANYGYTF. Written as DNA, the CDR3 is TGTGCCAGCAGTGAGCTCCGCGCGGCTAACTATGGCTACACCTTC.

By frequency in the sample, this clone is medium-sized. The rearrangement links TRBV4-2 to TRBJ1-3; D unclear. V was trimmed by 1 base and J by 2 bases, leaving 6 bases between them. Germline V CDR1 and CDR2: LGHNA, YNFKEQ. The CDR3 runs 14 residues. This chain's CDR3 is CASSQVTAGNTIYF. The CDR3 DNA is TGTGCCAGCAGCCAAGTAACAGCTGGAAACACCATATATTTT.

The chain uses TRBV18 and TRBJ1-1; 9 bases line up with TRBD1. V was pared by 6 bases and J by 6 bases, with 11 bases of the junction left unmatched. This CDR3 is 15 amino acids long. Germline CDR1 reads KGHSH; CDR2 reads LQKENI. The CDR3 nucleotides are TGTGCCAGCTCCCTCGGACAGGGGTTAATGTCTGAAGCTTTCTTT. Translated, it gives CASSLGQGLMSEAFF.

The chain is built from TRBV28 and TRBJ1-3, with D perhaps matching TRBD1 (5 bases). The CDR3 loop spans 15 amino acids. V was trimmed by 8 bases and J by 0 bases, leaving 14 bases between them. CDR1 and CDR2 from the germline V gene are MDHEN and SYDVKM. The CDR3, as DNA: TGTGCCAGCCTCGGAGGGGCCAACTCTGGAAACACCATATATTTT. Amino acids: CASLGGANSGNTIYF.

The chain combines TRBV27 with TRBJ1-2; TRBD1 matches at 7 bases. This CDR3 region has 15 residues. The V gene's germline CDR1 is MNHEY and CDR2 SMNVEV (reference sequence). The V and J ends lost 7 bases and 2 bases, in that order; junction bases with no gene match: 10. This CDR3 is CASKFALGGNYGYTF. The CDR3 coding sequence is TGTGCCAGCAAATTCGCATTAGGGGGCAACTATGGCTACACCTTC.

The rearrangement uses TRBV28 and TRBJ1-2, with 7 bases that match TRBD1. The V and J ends lost 4 bases and 2 bases, in that order; junction bases with no gene match: 7. In germline, CDR1 is MDHEN, CDR2 SYDVKM. This CDR3 is 15 amino acids long. The CDR3 DNA reads TGTGCCAGCAGTTCCCCGGACAGGCACAACTATGGCTACACCTTC. Translated, it gives CASSSPDRHNYGYTF.

V and J are TRBV5-4 and TRBJ2-3; possibly TRBD2 for D (5 bases). The CDR3 totals 13 residues. V was shortened by 6 bases and J by 2 bases, with 10 bases between the two germline ends. The germline V gene encodes CDR1 SGHNT and CDR2 YYREEE (reference sequence). The CDR3 region is CASTETNTDTQYF. The CDR3 DNA follows: TGTGCCAGCACGGAGACTAACACAGATACGCAGTATTTT.

This clone was counted a few times. The chain is built from TRBV5-4 and TRBJ1-6, with a weak D call TRBD1 (5 bases). In germline, CDR1 is SGHNT, CDR2 YYREEE (reference sequence). The CDR3 is 17 amino acids. The V end was cut by 1 base, the J end by 7 bases, with 18 bases between. The DNA of the CDR3 is TGTGCCAGCAGCTTGACGTCGGGGGGACGGGGGAATTCACCCCTCCACTTT. It translates to CASSLTSGGRGNSPLHF.